Listed below are T cell receptor beta chains from one sample, sequenced in a study of blood T cell repertoires in COVID-19. Profiled with immunoSEQ multiplex PCR; TCRdb holds only in-frame clones, not every one. The table records more than 150,000 clones, around 80% of them present only once. Sequencing used peripheral blood. Receptors originate from a woman between 50 and 59 years old with acute or convalescent COVID-19. Each CDR3 is given with its conserved first and last residue. The D gene is left open where the match is weak. Expanded clones get a size class; other rows say once, few or many, or leave the size out.

cdr3_aa cdr3_nt clone_size v_call d_call j_call
CASNQQGNTEAFF TGTGCCAGCAACCAACAGGGGAACACTGAAGCTTTCTTT NA TRBV2 NA TRBJ1-1
CASSLDSKNIQYF TGTGCCAGCAGTCTGGACAGCAAAAACATTCAGTACTTC NA TRBV25-1 NA TRBJ2-4
CASSLGAGVGNQPQHF TGTGCCAGCAGCTTAGGAGCGGGGGTTGGCAATCAGCCCCAGCATTTT NA TRBV7-2 NA TRBJ1-5
CATRGTGTGDTQYF TGTGCCACCAGGGGGACAGGGACGGGAGATACGCAGTATTTT NA TRBV24-1 TRBD1 TRBJ2-3
CASSIDRSLYGYTF TGTGCCAGTAGTATTGACAGGTCCCTATATGGCTACACCTTC NA TRBV19 NA TRBJ1-2
CASSLPYRTFYEQYF TGTGCCAGCAGCTTACCGTACAGGACCTTCTACGAGCAGTACTTC NA TRBV5-6 NA TRBJ2-7
CASSYTGFTQGNTEAFF TGCGCCAGCAGCTACACAGGGTTCACCCAGGGGAACACTGAAGCTTTCTTT once TRBV5-1 NA TRBJ1-1
CASSLTSGGGTDTQYF TGTGCCAGCAGCCTGACTAGCGGAGGGGGGACAGATACGCAGTATTTT NA TRBV7-7 TRBD2 TRBJ2-3
CASSFGGGRAYEQYF TGTGCCAGCAGCTTTGGCGGGGGGCGCGCCTACGAGCAGTACTTC NA TRBV7-9 TRBD2 TRBJ2-7
CASSLHRAHEKLFF TGTGCCAGCAGCTTACACAGGGCACATGAAAAACTGTTTTTT NA TRBV11-2 NA TRBJ1-4
CASSLNYRVSNEKLFF TGTGCCAGCAGCTTAAACTACAGGGTCTCTAATGAAAAACTGTTTTTT NA TRBV7-9 NA TRBJ1-4
CASSVRSTQYF TGTGCCAGCAGCGTCCGGTCCACGCAGTATTTT NA TRBV7-6 NA TRBJ2-3
CASSPTSFSGRWGYEQFF TGTGCCAGCAGCCCCACCTCATTTAGCGGGAGGTGGGGCTATGAGCAGTTCTTC once TRBV7-2 TRBD2 TRBJ2-1
CSVGRQGDHIQYF TGCAGCGTTGGACGACAGGGGGACCACATTCAGTACTTC few TRBV29-1 TRBD1 TRBJ2-4